The rows below give T cell receptor beta chains drawn from one sample of a study of shared clonotypes between healthy human individuals. The assay was immunoSEQ multiplex PCR, and TCRdb's table has in-frame clones only and misses some. The top ten hold approximately 0.4% of the sample, which has around 1.4 million clones, less than 99% seen once. The sequencing input was naive CD4+ T cells sorted from blood. The receptors shown here come from a man younger than 45 in good health. Both conserved end residues are part of each CDR3. The D gene is left open where the match is weak. Rows may omit the clone size; those that give it use once, few, many or a size class.

>TRBJ2-7|TRBV5-5|once|NA
TGTGCCAGCAGCTTGGAACTCGGCGAGCAGTACTTC
CASSLELGEQYF
>TRBJ2-4|TRBV5-4|NA|NA
TGTGCCAGCAGCATCGGGGCCGGGGAAAACATTCAGTACTTC
CASSIGAGENIQYF
>TRBJ2-1|TRBV4-2|NA|TRBD2
TGTGCCAGCAGCCAGCGGGAGAGCTCCTACAATGAGCAGTTCTTC
CASSQRESSYNEQFF
>TRBJ2-1|TRBV5-1|NA|TRBD2
TGCGCCAGCAGCTCCCAACCTACTAGCGGGGGCTCCTACAATGAGCAGTTCTTC
CASSSQPTSGGSYNEQFF
>TRBJ2-2|TRBV29-1|NA|NA
TGCAGCGTTCGTATGATCGCGAACACCGGGGAGCTGTTTTTT
CSVRMIANTGELFF
>TRBJ1-4|TRBV5-6|NA|NA
TGTGCCAGCAGCCCCGGTGGGGGTAATGAAAAACTGTTTTTT
CASSPGGGNEKLFF
>TRBJ2-4|TRBV11-2|once|NA
TGTGCCAGCAGCTTAGCCTATGGATCGGGAATTTTAGCCAAAAACATTCAGTACTTC
CASSLAYGSGILAKNIQYF
>TRBJ1-2|TRBV5-4|NA|NA
TGTGCCAGCAGCCCAACGGGGGGACTTCGCGGCTACACCTTC
CASSPTGGLRGYTF
>TRBJ2-3|TRBV6-1|NA|NA
TGTGCCAGCAGTGAATCGGGAGAGGGTACGCAGTATTTT
CASSESGEGTQYF
>TRBJ2-1|TRBV5-1|NA|TRBD1
TGCGCCAGCAATAAACAGGGGACCTCGGGTGAGCAGTTCTTC
CASNKQGTSGEQFF
>TRBJ2-7|TRBV19|NA|TRBD2
TGTGCCAGTAGTGACATCGGGACTAGCGGGAACCTGGCCTACGAGCAGTACTTC
CASSDIGTSGNLAYEQYF
>TRBJ1-1|TRBV5-1|NA|NA
TGCGCCAGCAGCTGGGAGAGGACGCCTGAGAGTGAAGCTTTCTTT
CASSWERTPESEAFF
>TRBJ2-1|TRBV7-9|once|NA
TGTGCCATCCCCCGGGACGGAACGTATAATGAGCAGTTCTTC
CAIPRDGTYNEQFF
>TRBJ2-1|TRBV28|NA|NA
TGTGCCAGCAGCCCACTACTGGCGGGATCGTTCTTC
CASSPLLAGSFF
>TRBJ1-2|TRBV5-4|once|NA
TGTGCCAGCAGCTCGGACAGCTATGGCTACACCTTC
CASSSDSYGYTF
>TRBJ2-1|TRBV4-3|once|NA
TGCGCCAGCAGCCGCGGCGCTATATACAATGAGCAGTTCTTC
CASSRGAIYNEQFF
>TRBJ1-3|TRBV18|NA|NA
TGTGCCAGCTCACTACTTTCAGGGCCTAGCTCTGGAAACACCATATATTTT
CASSLLSGPSSGNTIYF
>TRBJ2-5|TRBV5-4|NA|NA
TGTGCCAGCAGCTTGGTTCGCGGGGCCCAAGAGACCCAGTACTTC
CASSLVRGAQETQYF
>TRBJ1-1|TRBV27|NA|NA
TGTGCCAGCAAGGAACAAACGAACACTGAAGCTTTCTTT
CASKEQTNTEAFF
>TRBJ1-1|TRBV18|NA|TRBD1
TGTGCCAGCTCACCATTGGGACAGGGGAACACTGAAGCTTTCTTT
CASSPLGQGNTEAFF
>TRBJ2-7|TRBV29-1|NA|TRBD2
TGCAGCGTGCGGACTAGCGGTCTTGCCTACGAGCAGTACTTC
CSVRTSGLAYEQYF
>TRBJ1-4|TRBV6-5|NA|NA
TGTGCCAGCAGTTACTCTGGGGATCCCGATGAAAAACTGTTTTTT
CASSYSGDPDEKLFF
>TRBJ2-1|TRBV11-3|NA|NA
TGTGCCAGCAGCTTAGATCCGGGACCCTCCTACAATGAGCAGTTCTTC
CASSLDPGPSYNEQFF
>TRBJ2-7|TRBV11-2|NA|TRBD1
TGTGCCAGCAGCTTCGGGACAGGGGCCCGATGGGGGGTCTACGAGCAGTACTTC
CASSFGTGARWGVYEQYF
>TRBJ1-1|TRBV6-5|once|TRBD1
TGTGCCAGCACCAGGGGGACTGAAGCTTTCTTT
CASTRGTEAFF
>TRBJ1-1|TRBV4-1|NA|NA
TGCGCCAGCAGCCAAGTGGGCGGGGGGTGGAACACTGAAGCTTTCTTT
CASSQVGGGWNTEAFF
>TRBJ2-5|TRBV5-4|NA|NA
TGTGCCAGCAGCTCCGCGGTTGAGACCCAGTACTTC
CASSSAVETQYF
>TRBJ2-3|TRBV19|NA|TRBD2
TGTGCCAGTAGTCCAAGACTAGCGGGAGCTCGAGATACGCAGTATTTT
CASSPRLAGARDTQYF
>TRBJ2-1|TRBV6-6|NA|TRBD1
TGTGCCAGCATCCGGACAGGACCTAGCCCCTACAATGAGCAGTTCTTC
CASIRTGPSPYNEQFF
>TRBJ1-1|TRBV19|NA|NA
TGTGCCAGTAATGAGGAGTTGCGCACTGAAGCTTTCTTT
CASNEELRTEAFF
>TRBJ1-1|TRBV15|NA|NA
TGTGCCACCAGCAGAGTCGGGTATTTTGAAGCTTTCTTT
CATSRVGYFEAFF
>TRBJ2-7|TRBV5-1|NA|TRBD1
TGCGCCAGCAGCCCCGGACAGGGGGCCAGTTACGAGCAGTACTTC
CASSPGQGASYEQYF
>TRBJ1-1|TRBV4-1|NA|TRBD1
TGCGCCAGCAGCCAGCCCGGACAGGGCACTGAAGCTTTCTTT
CASSQPGQGTEAFF
>TRBJ2-1|TRBV18|NA|TRBD2
TGTGCCAGCTTGAGTCTAGCGGGAGGATATGAGCAGTTCTTC
CASLSLAGGYEQFF
>TRBJ2-1|TRBV5-1|NA|TRBD2
TGCGCCAGCAGCATGTCGATGAGGCGGGAGGCCGCCAATGAGCAGTTCTTC
CASSMSMRREAANEQFF
>TRBJ1-5|TRBV28|once|NA
TGTGCCAGCAGCAATACAAATCAGCCCCAGCATTTT
CASSNTNQPQHF
>TRBJ1-3|TRBV19|NA|NA
TGTGCCAGTAGGATCGACGGGTCCCGAAACACCATATATTTT
CASRIDGSRNTIYF
>TRBJ2-1|TRBV5-4|NA|TRBD2
TGTGCCAGCAGCCCGGGACTAGGCGGGTACAATGAGCAGTTCTTC
CASSPGLGGYNEQFF
>TRBJ2-2|TRBV7-6|NA|NA
TGTGCCAGCAGTCCAGCAGGGAACACCGGGGAGCTGTTTTTT
CASSPAGNTGELFF
>TRBJ2-4|TRBV7-9|NA|TRBD1
TGTGCCAGCAGCTTAGTCTCGGGACAGGGAAAAAACATTCAGTACTTC
CASSLVSGQGKNIQYF
>TRBJ1-5|TRBV9|NA|NA
TGTGCCAGCAGCGTAGGCGGGGCTAGGGAGCCCCAGCATTTT
CASSVGGAREPQHF
>TRBJ2-7|TRBV28|NA|NA
TGTGCCAGCTTGACGACAAGCTCCTACGAGCAGTACTTC
CASLTTSSYEQYF
>TRBJ1-5|TRBV7-2|NA|NA
TGTGCCAGCAGCTCCCGCCCGGCGAGCCAGCCCCAGCATTTT
CASSSRPASQPQHF
>TRBJ2-7|TRBV11-3|NA|NA
TGTGCCAGCAGCTTCGACATTTCGGGGGAGCAGTACTTC
CASSFDISGEQYF
>TRBJ1-5|TRBV4-1|NA|NA
TGCGCCAGCAGCCACCCCAATAATCAGCCCCAGCATTTT
CASSHPNNQPQHF